This T cell receptor (beta chain) was found in a study of cytomegalovirus exposure and HLA in healthy donors. Turning to the study itself: The Caucasian-associated ancestry cluster contained approximately 81% of the approximately 400 genotyped donors.

60 Vbeta and 13 Jbeta primers were used in PCR. This table comes from immunoSEQ multiplex PCR, and its TCRdb copy is limited to in-frame clones, with some not included. The sample consists of under 200,000 clones, 80% to 90% of them appearing once. As concerns this clone: Different DNA sequences within this sample yield the same CDR3.

The ends lost 3 bases at V and 8 bases at J; junction bases unmatched: 3. This CDR3 spans 12 amino acids. The germline CDR1 and CDR2 sequences are KGHSH and LQKENI. The TCR comes from a man aged 50 or older in good health and CMV-seropositive. The chain has TRBV18 and TRBJ2-7, with 8 bases identical to TRBD2. The sequenced sample consisted of PBMCs. The DNA of the CDR3 is TGTGCCAGCTCACCTCGGGAGGGTCAGCAGTACTTC. It yields the protein CASSPREGQQYF.